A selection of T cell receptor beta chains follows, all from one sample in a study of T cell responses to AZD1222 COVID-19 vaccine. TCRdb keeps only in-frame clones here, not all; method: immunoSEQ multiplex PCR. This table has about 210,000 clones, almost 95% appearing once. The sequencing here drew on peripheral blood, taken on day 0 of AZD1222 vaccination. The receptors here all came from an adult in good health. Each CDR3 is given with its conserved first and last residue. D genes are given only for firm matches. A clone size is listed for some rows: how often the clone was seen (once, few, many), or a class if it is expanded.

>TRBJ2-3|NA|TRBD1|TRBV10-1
CASLQCGQGTDTQYF
TGCGCCAGCCTCCAGTGTGGACAGGGCACAGATACGCAGTATTTT
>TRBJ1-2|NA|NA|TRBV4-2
CASSHGWGYGYTF
TGTGCCAGCAGCCATGGGTGGGGGTATGGCTACACCTTC
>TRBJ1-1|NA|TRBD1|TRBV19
CASSAGQGGSWNTEAFF
TGTGCCAGTAGTGCGGGACAGGGGGGTTCGTGGAACACTGAAGCTTTCTTT
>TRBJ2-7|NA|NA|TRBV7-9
CASSPYGDYEQYF
TGTGCCAGCAGCCCTTACGGGGACTACGAGCAGTACTTC
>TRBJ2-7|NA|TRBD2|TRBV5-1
CASSLETSVPHEQYF
TGCGCCAGCAGCTTGGAGACTAGCGTTCCCCACGAGCAGTACTTC
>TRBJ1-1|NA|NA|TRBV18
CASSLLDSNTEAFF
TGTGCCAGCTCCCTATTGGACAGCAACACTGAAGCTTTCTTT
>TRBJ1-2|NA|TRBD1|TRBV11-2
CASSPTRDSYGYTF
TGTGCCAGCAGCCCTACCCGGGACAGCTATGGCTACACCTTC
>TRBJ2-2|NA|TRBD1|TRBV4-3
CASSQTNDRVPNTGELFF
TGCGCCAGCAGCCAGACGAATGACAGGGTCCCAAACACCGGGGAGCTGTTTTTT
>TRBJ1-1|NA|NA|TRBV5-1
CASSKDSVFAEAFF
TGCGCCAGCAGCAAGGACAGTGTCTTCGCTGAAGCTTTCTTT
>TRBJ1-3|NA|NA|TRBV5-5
CASSVAGAGNTIYF
TGTGCCAGCAGCGTCGCGGGTGCTGGAAACACCATATATTTT
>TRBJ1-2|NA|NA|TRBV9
CASSGSFGYTF
TGTGCCAGCAGCGGATCTTTTGGCTACACCTTC
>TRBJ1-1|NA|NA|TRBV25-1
CASSERGDRNTEAFF
TGTGCCAGCAGTGAAAGGGGGGATAGGAACACTGAAGCTTTCTTT
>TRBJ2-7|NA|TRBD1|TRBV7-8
CASRDDRGALDEQYF
TGTGCCAGCAGAGACGACAGGGGGGCTCTCGACGAGCAGTACTTC
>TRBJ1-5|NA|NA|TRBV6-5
CGGGYSNQPQHF
TGTGGCGGGGGCTATAGCAATCAGCCCCAGCATTTT
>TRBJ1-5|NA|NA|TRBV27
CASSPPGTHNQPQHF
TGTGCCAGCAGTCCCCCTGGGACACACAATCAGCCCCAGCATTTT
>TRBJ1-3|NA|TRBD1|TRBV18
CASSYLGQGGASSGNTIYF
TGTGCCAGCTCATACTTAGGACAGGGGGGAGCCTCCTCTGGAAACACCATATATTTT
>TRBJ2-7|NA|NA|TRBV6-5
CASSRATVYEQYF
TGTGCCAGCAGCAGAGCGACGGTCTACGAGCAGTACTTC
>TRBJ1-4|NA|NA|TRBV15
CATRTRLPPNEKLFF
TGTGCCACCAGAACCCGACTACCACCCAATGAAAAACTGTTTTTT
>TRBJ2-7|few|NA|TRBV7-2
CASSLVGYEQYF
TGTGCCAGCAGCTTAGTAGGGTACGAGCAGTACTTC
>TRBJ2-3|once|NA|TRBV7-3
CASSSQGVGTDTQYF
TGTGCCAGCAGCTCTCAAGGGGTCGGAACAGATACGCAGTATTTT
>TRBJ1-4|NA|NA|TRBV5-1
CASSLFTYEKLFF
TGCGCCAGCAGCTTGTTCACATATGAAAAACTGTTTTTT
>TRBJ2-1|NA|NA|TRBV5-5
CASSLAGSYNEQFF
TGTGCCAGCAGCTTGGCAGGGTCTTACAATGAGCAGTTCTTC
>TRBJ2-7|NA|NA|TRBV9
CASSVEGLSGEQYF
TGTGCCAGCAGCGTAGAGGGGTTATCGGGTGAGCAGTACTTC
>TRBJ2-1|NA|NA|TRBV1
CTSSRSTSGTYNEQFF
TGCACCAGCAGCCGCTCCACTAGCGGGACATACAATGAGCAGTTCTTC
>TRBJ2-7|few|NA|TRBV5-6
CASSLAGIYEQYF
TGTGCCAGCAGCTTGGCGGGGATATACGAGCAGTACTTC
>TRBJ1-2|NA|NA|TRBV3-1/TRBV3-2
CASSLYRADGYTF
TGTGCCAGCAGCCTATACAGGGCAGATGGCTACACCTTC
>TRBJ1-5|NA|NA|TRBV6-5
CASSYSGGYQPQHF
TGTGCCAGCAGTTACTCGGGAGGTTATCAGCCCCAGCATTTT
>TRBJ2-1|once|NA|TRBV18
CASSPPAGTYNEQFF
TGTGCCAGCTCACCACCCGCAGGGACCTACAATGAGCAGTTCTTC
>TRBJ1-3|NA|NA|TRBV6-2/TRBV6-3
CASSLSGNTIYF
TGTGCCAGCAGCCTCTCTGGAAACACCATATATTTT
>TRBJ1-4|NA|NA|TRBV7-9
CASSFRVGGEKLFF
TGTGCCAGCAGCTTCCGGGTGGGAGGCGAAAAACTGTTTTTT
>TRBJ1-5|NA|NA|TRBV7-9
CASMGRPGQPQHF
TGTGCCAGCATGGGGAGGCCGGGGCAGCCCCAGCATTTT
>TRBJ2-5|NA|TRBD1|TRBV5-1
CASSTGQGWETQYF
TGCGCCAGCAGCACCGGACAGGGATGGGAGACCCAGTACTTC
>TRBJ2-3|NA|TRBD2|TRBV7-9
CAIPVAGQSTDTQYF
TGTGCCATTCCGGTAGCGGGCCAGAGCACAGATACGCAGTATTTT